This entry lists 2 T cell receptor beta chains sequenced from one sample in a study of cytomegalovirus exposure and HLA in healthy donors. With 60 Vbeta and 13 Jbeta primers, the PCR was carried out. The method was immunoSEQ multiplex PCR; TCRdb's version includes in-frame clones alone and lacks a portion of them. Here the sample spans more than 85,000 clones, 75% to 90% being singletons. The material sequenced was PBMCs. The receptors derive from a man aged 25 to 40 in good health and CMV-seropositive.

This clone has a single count. The chain is built from TRBV9 and TRBJ2-7; D not certain. Germline CDR1 SGDLS, CDR2 YYNGEE. Deletions cut 4 bases from V and 6 bases from J, with 14 bases between. There are 13 residues in the CDR3. The CDR3: CASSPHPEVEQYF. The CDR3 DNA reads as TGTGCCAGCAGCCCACACCCAGAGGTCGAGCAGTACTTC.

The V gene is TRBV6-6, the J gene TRBJ1-3, with 7 nucleotides matching TRBD1. The CDR3 runs 16 residues. With 0 bases clipped from V and 0 bases from J, the junction kept 2 bases outside the gene matches. Germline assignment: CDR1 MNHNY and CDR2 SVGAGI (reference sequence). The CDR3 spells CASSYSGQISGNTIYF. CDR3 sequence (DNA): TGTGCCAGCAGTTACTCGGGACAGATCTCTGGAAACACCATATATTTT.